This T cell receptor (beta chain) was identified in a study of blood T cell repertoires in COVID-19. Study as a whole: The study drew acute and convalescent COVID-19 samples from the United States, Italy and Spain. PBMCs, B-cell-depleted T cells, or T cells were the source of the cDNA or gDNA that made up the material.

Authors' data handling: Reference gene primer amplification gave nucleated cell count estimates. Generated by immunoSEQ multiplex PCR, the TCRdb table keeps only in-frame clones and is missing some. V and J calls and clone size are as listed in that table; D and trimming were resolved from the DNA. Of about 74,000 clones in the sample, 90% were seen once. This clone was seen more than once but under ten times. The material sequenced was peripheral blood. The TCR was taken from a man in his fifties with acute or convalescent COVID-19.

In nucleotides, the CDR3 is TGTGCCAGTACGAGGACAGGGGATAGCAATCAGCCCCAGCATTTT. It translates to CASTRTGDSNQPQHF. The genes are TRBV19 and TRBJ1-5; 9 positions agree with TRBD1. Germline V gene data show CDR1 as LNHDA and CDR2 as SQIVND (reference sequence). This CDR3 is 15 amino acids long. V was clipped by 7 bases and J by 0 bases; unmatched bases: 4. The full variable domain, completed using reference TRBV19 and TRBJ1-5, is DGGITQSPKYLFRKEGQNVTLSCEQNLNHDAMYWYRQDPGQGLRLIYYSQIVNDFQKGDIAEGYSVSREKKESFPLTVTSAQKNPTAFYLCASTRTGDSNQPQHFGDGTRLSIL.